This T cell receptor (beta chain) was obtained from a study of T-cell memory formation after mild COVID-19 (dated by TCRdb to the early 2020s). Turning to the overall study: TCR sequence clusters from the two donors were found to be largely donor specific. Two young, previously healthy adult volunteers, one female and one male, were included in the cohort. In two donors, T-cell clones that expanded and contracted after mild COVID-19 were followed by sequencing TCRalpha and TCRbeta repertoires longitudinally.

In its sample, this clonotype was seen a few times. Its target antigen remains unknown. Base qualities are missing; no much larger clone stands one base away. Trimming accounts for 8 bases at V and 4 bases at J, while the number of junction bases matched to no gene is 5. The germline V gene yields MNHEY for CDR1 and SVGAGI for CDR2. From the cysteine through the phenylalanine, the CDR3 covers 13 amino acids. Left in the record is the CDR3 DNA by itself, 39 bases read in frame from the first base. Ficoll-Paque density gradient centrifugation was used to isolate PBMCs. Sequenced using an Illumina NovaSeq 6000. Using 5'RACE with constant-segment primers, TCRalpha and TCRbeta cDNA libraries were constructed, with sample barcodes and unique molecular identifiers added in the process. Trizol reagent was used to extract RNA from every sample. Libraries were amplified in two PCR steps, with a second sample barcode and Illumina TruSeq adapters added in the second step. Sequencing of libraries was performed on an Illumina NovaSeq with 2 x 150 bp paired-end reads. Regarding the original processing steps: Demultiplexing of reads and collapsing into UMI-guided consensus sequences were performed with migec v1.2.7. Using mixcr v2.1.11, UMI consensuses were aligned to TRA and TRB V and J templates and then assembled into clonotypes. A clonotype was counted as expanded or contracted only when both edgeR and NoisET called the clonotype significant, with the noise models trained on biological replicates. For edgeR calls, the cutoffs were a false discovery rate-adjusted p below 0.01 and a log2 fold-change threshold of 1. As an exploratory analysis of dynamics, max-normalized trajectories of the 1000 most abundant clonotypes were examined with PCA combined with hierarchical clustering. Separately sequenced CD4+ and CD8+ repertoires were used to assign the CD4 or CD8 phenotype of responding clones. TCRdb trimmed the raw reads at Q25, called clones with MiXCR and kept productive beta chains. When rows share a CDR3 protein, they turn into one entry using the most common DNA and genes. Here the V and J calls rest on TCRdb's processing, not on the authors' analysis. In all, the sample holds about 270,000 distinct CDR3 sequences, and 16% of those were seen once. Roughly 24% of the sample comes from the top ten.

Here is what the overall study found, with its caveats: Some responding clones were detected in pre-infection memory, suggesting pre-existing cross-reactive memory T cells joined the SARS-CoV-2 response. Whether the second-wave clones peaking on day 37 were SARS-CoV-2 specific was not confirmed. Only two mild cases were covered by the study, and larger cohorts that include severe cases with pre-infection samples were considered necessary. Clones that contracted from day 15 to 85 showed balanced CD4/CD8 phenotypes, whereas a second wave of clones that expanded from day 15 to 37 leaned towards CD4+. Contracting CD4+ clones appeared mostly in the CM and EM memory subsets, whereas CD8+ clones were enriched in EMRA.

The sequence was collected from a man younger than 30 who had mild COVID-19 (a few samples of this study predate the infection). The sample titles of this study are shuffled in the database, so cell type and time point are left out; the donor was told from shared clones. Sequenced input: PBMCs or a T cell subset sorted from them (not recorded which). The chain uses TRBV6-5 and TRBJ2-1, with 7 bases in between that match TRBD2. The nucleotide sequence is TGTGCCAGCGCGGGCGGGGGTTACAATGAGCAGTTCTTC. Translated, it gives CASAGGGYNEQFF.